The 22 T cell receptor beta chains in this list originate from one sample, sequenced in a study of blood T cell repertoires in COVID-19. The table came from immunoSEQ multiplex PCR; TCRdb's copy has only in-frame clones and leaves some out. The sample has approximately 210,000 clones, 94% seen once; the top ten hold 0.76%. The sample was peripheral blood. The receptors originated from a man in his thirties or forties with COVID-19, enrolled during active disease.

This rearrangement joins TRBV3-1 (or the pseudogene TRBV3-2) to TRBJ1-1; a possible D gene is TRBD1 (5 bases). In germline, CDR1 is LGHDT, CDR2 YNNKEL (reference sequence). V was pared by 0 bases and J by 1 base, with 6 bases between. CDR3 length equals 14 residues. CDR3 DNA sequence: TGTGCCAGCAGCCAAGAGGGGCAGAACACTGAAGCTTTCTTT. Translated, it gives CASSQEGQNTEAFF.

The chain combines TRBV3-1 (or the pseudogene TRBV3-2) with TRBJ1-2, with D perhaps matching TRBD1 (5 bases). CDR1 LGHDT and CDR2 YNNKEL come from the germline V gene (reference sequence). This CDR3 has 13 residues. V was pared by 1 base and J by 6 bases, with 9 bases between. CDR3 residues: CASSQGATDGYTF. CDR3 in DNA: TGTGCCAGCAGCCAAGGAGCGACAGATGGCTACACCTTC.

DNA for the CDR3: TGTGCCAGCAGCCACTCGACAGCCTATGGCTACACCTTC. It codes for CASSHSTAYGYTF. V usage is TRBV14 and J usage is TRBJ1-2; TRBD1 is a possible D gene (5 bases). Germline V gives CDR1 SGHDN, CDR2 FVKESK. CDR3 length equals 13 residues. V lost 3 bases, J lost 4 bases, and 9 bases lay in between.

V and J are TRBV4-2 and TRBJ2-7; D is ambiguous. V lost 0 bases, J lost 0 bases, and 6 bases lay in between. Germline V gene data show CDR1 as LGHNA and CDR2 as YNFKEQ. The CDR3 is made up of 14 amino acids. The CDR3 sequence: CASSQDSSSYEQYF. CDR3 nucleotide sequence: TGTGCCAGCAGCCAAGATTCTAGCTCCTACGAGCAGTACTTC.

The chain employs TRBV2 and TRBJ2-3, with a possible D match to TRBD2 (6 bases). Trimming cost V 6 bases and J 0 bases, with 19 bases left between them. Germline V gene sequence: CDR1 SNHLY, CDR2 FYNNEI. This CDR3 contains 17 residues. The CDR3 protein is CASRATLAALSTDTQYF. In DNA, the CDR3 is TGTGCCAGCAGAGCCACTTTAGCGGCTCTCAGCACAGATACGCAGTATTTT.

The chain has TRBV19 and TRBJ1-4; 10 nucleotides match TRBD1. CDR1 and CDR2 from the germline V gene are LNHDA and SQIVND (reference sequence). V gave up 6 bases and J gave up 3 bases; unmatched junction bases: 1. The CDR3 extends over 14 amino acids. This CDR3 reads CASRGTGANEKLFF. CDR3 in DNA: TGTGCCAGTAGGGGGACAGGGGCTAATGAAAAACTGTTTTTT.

This chain uses TRBV4-1 with TRBJ2-3, with D possibly being TRBD2 (6 bases). Trimming removed 1 base at V and 1 base at J, with 6 bases between. The CDR3 runs to 14 residues. The germline gives CDR1 MGHRA, CDR2 YSYEKL. CDR3 in amino acids: CASSQGGGTDTQYF. The CDR3, as DNA: TGCGCCAGCAGCCAAGGCGGGGGCACAGATACGCAGTATTTT.

This clone is a singleton in its sample. The rearrangement links TRBV3-1 (or the pseudogene TRBV3-2) to TRBJ2-7; maybe TRBD1 (6 bases). The germline CDR1 and CDR2 sequences are LGHDT and YNNKEL (reference sequence). The CDR3 consists of 13 residues. The germline V and J ends were trimmed by 0 bases and 6 bases, with 9 bases remaining between them. The CDR3 loop reads CASSQDRGGEQYF. Written as DNA, the CDR3 is TGTGCCAGCAGCCAAGATCGAGGGGGCGAGCAGTACTTC.

The V call is TRBV6-6, the J call TRBJ1-1, with 10 positions matching TRBD1. The CDR3 extends over 16 amino acids. Germline V gene lookup returns CDR1 MNHNY and CDR2 SVGAGI (reference sequence). Losses at the gene ends were 2 bases for V and 3 bases for J; bases not matched to a gene: 6. The CDR3 coding sequence is TGTGCCAGCAGTTACGTGGGACAGGGGTGGGACACTGAAGCTTTCTTT. Translated, it gives CASSYVGQGWDTEAFF.

The chain employs TRBV5-1 and TRBJ1-6; no definite D call. The CDR3 contains 15 residues. V lost 0 bases, J lost 7 bases, and 11 bases lay in between. Germline CDR1 SGHRS, CDR2 YFSETQ. The CDR3 DNA reads as TGCGCCAGCAGCTTGGGCCGAGCAGGAAATTCACCCCTCCACTTT. Its protein product is CASSLGRAGNSPLHF.

J is TRBJ2-1 and V is TRBV4-2; 11 bases are a match to TRBD2. From germline, CDR1 is LGHNA and CDR2 YNFKEQ. The CDR3 extends over 18 amino acids. The V segment lost 3 bases and the J segment 0 bases; nucleotides outside the gene matches: 7. The CDR3 region is CASSHGLAGGGSYNEQFF. In DNA form, the CDR3 reads TGTGCCAGCAGCCACGGTCTAGCGGGGGGAGGCTCCTACAATGAGCAGTTCTTC.

The gene calls are TRBV5-4 and TRBJ2-1; TRBD2 agrees at 15 bases. This CDR3 has 16 amino acids. Germline CDR1 SGHNT, CDR2 YYREEE (reference sequence). V was clipped by 1 base and J by 7 bases; unmatched bases: 3. CDR3 nucleotide sequence: TGTGCCAGCAGCTTGCCTGGACTAGCGGGGGGGAATGAGCAGTTCTTC. It specifies CASSLPGLAGGNEQFF. The entire variable domain, with the rest obtained from reference TRBV5-4 and TRBJ2-1, is as follows: ETGVTQSPTHLIKTRGQQVTLRCSSQSGHNTVSWYQQALGQGPQFIFQYYREEENGRGNFPPRFSGLQFPNYSSELNVNALELDDSALYLCASSLPGLAGGNEQFFGPGTRLTVL.

The chain uses TRBV14 and TRBJ1-1; D may be TRBD1 (5 bases). Germline CDR1 and CDR2: SGHDN and FVKESK. The germline V and J ends were trimmed by 4 bases and 5 bases, with 11 bases remaining between them. The CDR3 totals 13 residues. CDR3 in amino acids: CASSRDLLTEAFF. For the CDR3, the DNA is TGTGCCAGCAGCCGGGACTTGTTGACTGAAGCTTTCTTT.

The CDR3 DNA reads as TGTGCCAGCAGAACCACTTCGGGGACTAATGAAAAACTGTTTTTT. Translation gives CASRTTSGTNEKLFF. The genes are TRBV6-5 and TRBJ1-4, with D unresolved. Trimming took off 6 bases at V and 2 bases at J, with 13 bases between the two ends. The length of the CDR3 is 15 residues. The germline V gene has CDR1 MNHEY and CDR2 SVGAGI.

V gene TRBV9 combines with J gene TRBJ1-1, with 7 bases identical to TRBD1. There are 14 residues in the CDR3. Germline trimming cut 0 bases from V and 3 bases from J; bases unmatched to any gene: 2. Germline CDR1 reads SGDLS; CDR2 reads YYNGEE. The CDR3 coding sequence is TGTGCCAGCAGCGTAGGAGGGGGCTACACTGAAGCTTTCTTT. It encodes CASSVGGGYTEAFF.

The chain uses TRBV27 and TRBJ2-5, with D tentatively TRBD1 (5 bases). CDR1 and CDR2 from the germline V gene are MNHEY and SMNVEV (reference sequence). V lost 5 bases and J lost 2, with 12 bases in between. This CDR3 has 14 amino acids. For the CDR3, the DNA is TGTGCCAGCAGTCTGGGGCTGGATCAAGAGACCCAGTACTTC. It translates to CASSLGLDQETQYF.

The chain carries TRBV11-2 and TRBJ2-7; 8 nucleotides match TRBD1. Germline loops: CDR1 SGHAT, CDR2 FQNNGV. The ends lost 5 bases at V and 4 bases at J; junction bases unmatched: 10. The CDR3 runs to 15 residues. The CDR3 loop reads CASSLRDRNSYEQYF. The CDR3 nucleotides read TGTGCCAGCAGCCTTCGGGACAGGAATAGTTACGAGCAGTACTTC. Complete variable domain (other parts from reference TRBV11-2 and TRBJ2-7): EAGVAQSPRYKIIEKRQSVAFWCNPISGHATLYWYQQILGQGPKLLIQFQNNGVVDDSQLPKDRFSAERLKGVDSTLKIQPAKLEDSAVYLCASSLRDRNSYEQYFGPGTRLTVT.

J is TRBJ2-5 and V is TRBV19; unclear D gene. The CDR3 spans 16 residues. Trimming took off 3 bases at V and 5 bases at J, with 19 bases between the two ends. The germline V gene has CDR1 LNHDA and CDR2 SQIVND (reference sequence). CDR3 amino acids: CASSIGWLAPGETQYF. CDR3 bases: TGTGCCAGTAGTATTGGTTGGTTGGCCCCCGGGGAGACCCAGTACTTC.

About this clone: At the DNA level, this CDR3 is encoded by other sequences in the same sample as well. The chain joins TRBV3-1 (or the pseudogene TRBV3-2) to TRBJ1-5; TRBD1 is a possible D gene (6 bases). This CDR3 region has 13 residues. Trimming stripped 2 bases from V and 7 bases from J, with 9 bases between. CDR1 is LGHDT and CDR2 is YNNKEL in the germline V gene (reference sequence). The CDR3 DNA reads as TGTGCCAGCAGCCAAAAACAGGGACAGCCCCAGCATTTT. Protein product: CASSQKQGQPQHF.

The J gene is TRBJ1-3, the V gene TRBV2, with D maybe TRBD1 (6 bases). Trimming took 7 bases from V and 0 from J, leaving 10 bases between them. The CDR3 length is 14 residues. Germline values: CDR1 SNHLY, CDR2 FYNNEI. CDR3 sequence (DNA): TGTGCCAGCAACTTGGGACACTCTGGAAACACCATATATTTT. Translation: CASNLGHSGNTIYF.

The chain carries TRBV7-9 and TRBJ1-4; 8 positions match TRBD1. In germline, CDR1 is SEHNR, CDR2 FQNEAQ (reference sequence). V shed 4 bases, J shed 7 bases, and the junction held 14 bases outside the gene matches. The CDR3 covers 17 residues. The CDR3 protein is CASSWIATGGVGEKLFF. The CDR3 DNA sequence: TGTGCCAGCAGCTGGATAGCTACAGGGGGAGTCGGTGAAAAACTGTTTTTT.

The rearrangement links TRBV3-1 (or the pseudogene TRBV3-2) to TRBJ1-2, with TRBD1 matching over 8 bases. The CDR3 has 15 residues. The germline V gene encodes CDR1 LGHDT and CDR2 YNNKEL (reference sequence). V lost 1 base and J lost 6; bases outside the gene matches: 7. CDR3 bases: TGTGCCAGCAGCCAAGGTACAGGGGGTCAGCATGGCTACACCTTC. This gives the protein CASSQGTGGQHGYTF.